This T cell receptor (beta chain) is drawn from a study of T cells in Graves' hyperthyroidism and ophthalmopathy. Looking at the study overall: The initial diagnosis was the point when peripheral blood was collected, ahead of any treatment. Study-wide findings and caveats: Stable hyperthyroidism and ophthalmopathy were separated using 13 V-J signatures. Within blood appeared most thyroid clonotypes that had expanded above 0.001.

What was amplified from RNA transcripts were TCR beta CDR3 regions. HTBI primers were used for first-round RT-PCR of the TCR CDR3. TCRdb passed the multiplex PCR reads through MiXCR, listing each CDR3 protein once. Of around 500,000 distinct CDR3 sequences listed, 20% to 25% were seen once; the top ten hold approximately 49%. Each 10 ml fresh peripheral blood draw supplied the PBMCs. A note on this clonotype: The target antigen is unknown. The junction does not match germline at one end; this may be a read error.

The CDR3 totals 14 residues. Germline V CDR1 and CDR2: SGHKS, YYEKEE (reference sequence). The chain recombines TRBV5-5 with TRBJ2-2, with D possibly being TRBD2 (6 bases). The origin of this receptor is a woman in her 70s with Graves' ophthalmopathy. Sequencing was carried out using blood. CDR3 loop: CASSLARATGGLFF. DNA of the CDR3: TGTGCCAGCAGCTTGGCCAGGGCCACCGGGGGGCTGTTTTTT.